One sample yielded the 29 T cell receptor beta chains listed below, sequenced in a study of CD8+CD57+ T cells in acquired aplastic anemia. TCR beta VDJ and CDR3 profiles were obtained from a genomic DNA template. Each CDR3 protein gets one entry after TCRdb re-called the reads with MiXCR. This table holds about 220,000 distinct CDR3 sequences, approximately 50% found once. Patients included in sequencing had previously demonstrated CD8+CD57+ cell expansion by flow cytometry. The sample taken for sequencing was sorted CD4+, CD8+, or CD8+CD57+ T cells (not recorded which) from PBMCs. These TCRs come from a human donor with aplastic anemia.

CDR3 nucleotide sequence: TGCAGTGCCACCCGGGAGGGAAAGACCCAGTACTTC. Its protein is CSATREGKTQYF. The rearrangement links TRBV20-1 to TRBJ2-5; 8 nucleotides agree with TRBD2. This CDR3 region has 12 residues. The ends lost 6 bases at V and 6 bases at J; junction bases unmatched: 6. Germline CDR1 DFQATT, CDR2 SNEGSKA (reference sequence).

This clonotype was counted at least ten times. CDR3 amino acids: CASGVGRGGEQYF. CDR3 DNA sequence: TGCGCCAGCGGTGTCGGTCGTGGCGGCGAGCAGTACTTC. The chain employs TRBV10-2 and TRBJ2-7; D is uncertain. This CDR3 is built from 13 residues. CDR1 is WSHSY, CDR2 SAAADI, per germline. Trimming took off 8 bases at V and 6 bases at J, with 17 bases between the two ends.

The rearrangement uses TRBV7-8 and TRBJ2-7; 7 bases are a match to TRBD1. V lost 0 bases, J lost 2 bases, and 4 bases stayed unmatched. The CDR3 spans 15 residues. Germline V gene data show CDR1 as SGHVS and CDR2 as FQNEAQ. The CDR3 region is CASSLAGTEAYEQYF. The CDR3 DNA sequence: TGTGCCAGCAGCTTAGCCGGGACAGAAGCCTACGAGCAGTACTTC.

The V and J genes are TRBV25-1 and TRBJ1-6, with D possibly matching TRBD1 (5 bases). The V gene lost 3 bases and the J gene lost 5 bases, with 8 bases spanning the gap. This CDR3 has 14 residues. The V gene's germline CDR1 is MGHDK and CDR2 SYGVNS. CDR3 bases: TGTGCCAGCAGTGACCAGGGCGATAATTCACCCCTCCACTTT. Residues: CASSDQGDNSPLHF.

In DNA form, the CDR3 reads TGTGCCAGCAGCCCAAGGGGTGCCAAGCGGGAGGGGAATGAGCAGTTCTTC. This encodes CASSPRGAKREGNEQFF. The rearrangement links TRBV7-8 to TRBJ2-1; 10 positions match TRBD2. Germline trimming cut 5 bases from V and 7 bases from J; bases unmatched to any gene: 14. The CDR3 totals 17 residues. From germline, CDR1 is SGHVS and CDR2 FQNEAQ.

This clonotype was recorded many times. The chain joins TRBV19 to TRBJ1-5; D might be TRBD1 (5 bases). Germline CDR1 is LNHDA and CDR2 is SQIVND (reference sequence). This CDR3 spans 17 amino acids. Trimming removed 5 bases from V and 2 bases from J, with 19 bases in between. The CDR3 sequence is CASSFPQGVLGNQPQHF. The CDR3 coding sequence is TGTGCCAGTAGTTTTCCCCAGGGTGTGCTTGGCAATCAGCCCCAGCATTTT. Drawing the rest from reference TRBV19 and TRBJ1-5, the complete variable domain is DGGITQSPKYLFRKEGQNVTLSCEQNLNHDAMYWYRQDPGQGLRLIYYSQIVNDFQKGDIAEGYSVSREKKESFPLTVTSAQKNPTAFYLCASSFPQGVLGNQPQHFGDGTRLSIL.

This clonotype was seen once. The gene calls are TRBV29-1 and TRBJ2-3; D not certain. The CDR3 is made up of 13 amino acids. The germline V and J ends were trimmed by 8 bases and 2 bases, with 14 bases remaining between them. CDR1 is SQVTM, CDR2 ANQGSEA, per germline. CDR3 sequence (DNA): TGCAGCTCTGGCCAGATCGTCACAGATACGCAGTATTTT. This sequence encodes CSSGQIVTDTQYF.

This clonotype was counted between two and nine times. The conserved phenylalanine or tryptophan is not found at the CDR3 terminus, so this likely reflects a read error. The CDR3 is CASSLVPSSGNTIYS. CDR3 DNA sequence: TGTGCCAGCAGCTTAGTTCCCAGCTCTGGAAACACCATATATTCT. The genes are TRBV7-9 and TRBJ1-3; D remains ambiguous. V was cut by 1 base and J by 0 bases, with 7 bases left in between. The CDR3 length is 15 residues. Germline V gene lookup returns CDR1 SEHNR and CDR2 FQNEAQ (reference sequence).

This clonotype has just a few counts. The genes are TRBV3-1 and TRBJ1-3; D possibly corresponds to TRBD1 (5 bases). The CDR3 contains 14 residues. V was clipped by 5 bases and J by 4 bases, with 12 bases between them. The V gene's germline CDR1 is LGHDT and CDR2 YNNKEL (reference sequence). CDR3 DNA: TGTGCCAGCAGCTATGGACATTGGGGAAACACCATATATTTT. Its protein product is CASSYGHWGNTIYF.

This clonotype was seen many times. The chain links TRBV9 to TRBJ2-3, with 9 bases that match TRBD2. With V trimmed by 1 base and J by 4 bases, 7 bases remained unmatched. Per the germline V gene, CDR1 is SGDLS and CDR2 is YYNGEE. This CDR3 contains 16 residues. CDR3 in DNA: TGTGCCAGCAGCGTACTGGCGGGGGGGCCCTCAGATACGCAGTATTTT. Translated, it gives CASSVLAGGPSDTQYF.

This clonotype appeared many times. The J gene is TRBJ2-5, the V gene TRBV2; TRBD2 aligns across 7 bases. Germline-derived CDR1 and CDR2 are SNHLY and FYNNEI. Trimming cost V 4 bases and J 6 bases; bases outside gene matches: 2. CDR3 size: 12 residues. CDR3 residues: CASSGGLQTQYF. CDR3 nucleotides: TGTGCCAGCAGTGGGGGACTACAGACCCAGTACTTC.

A remark on this clonotype: Sequence at one end of the junction differs from germline and may be a read error. J is TRBJ2-1 and V is TRBV19, with 9 bases fitting TRBD2. This CDR3 spans 15 amino acids. The germline V gene encodes CDR1 LNHDA and CDR2 SQIVND (reference sequence). CDR3 DNA sequence: TGTGCCAGTCGCGAGACTAGCGGACCCTACAATGAGCAGTCCTTC. Translation gives CASRETSGPYNEQSF.

This chain links TRBV2 with TRBJ1-1; D is uncertain. Germline lookup yields CDR1 SNHLY and CDR2 FYNNEI. V lost 3 bases and J lost 5, with 7 bases in between. The CDR3 loop spans 12 amino acids. CDR3 in amino acids: CASSDYATEAFF. CDR3 DNA: TGTGCCAGCAGTGACTACGCGACTGAAGCTTTCTTT.

This clonotype was counted a few times. The chain has TRBV6-1 and TRBJ2-7; perhaps TRBD1 as D (6 bases). The CDR3 loop spans 12 amino acids. The ends were cut back, 6 bases at V and 6 bases at J, with 12 bases in the middle. The germline V gene encodes CDR1 MNHNS and CDR2 SASEGT. In nucleotides, the CDR3 is TGTGCCAGCAGCCCTGGACAGTGCGAGCAGTACTTC. Translation gives CASSPGQCEQYF.

This clonotype was detected only a few times. J is TRBJ2-1 and V is TRBV12-3 or TRBV12-4; D gene unclear. The germline V and J ends were trimmed by 1 base and 8 bases, with 9 bases remaining between them. The CDR3 is 13 residues long. The DNA of the CDR3 is TGTGCCAGCAGTTTAGGCTGGTTGGATGAGCAGTTCTTC. It translates to CASSLGWLDEQFF.

Concerning this clonotype: The junction differs from germline at one of its ends, possibly a read error. The chain links TRBV27 to TRBJ1-1; possible D gene TRBD1, 5 bases. This CDR3 comprises 12 residues. The germline CDR1 and CDR2 sequences are MNHEY and SMNVEV (reference sequence). The CDR3: CATENRNSEAFF. The CDR3 nucleotides read TGTGCCACCGAAAACAGGAACTCTGAAGCTTTCTTT.

In the case of this clonotype: Without the conserved terminal phenylalanine or tryptophan, this CDR3 likely stems from a read error. This sequence joins TRBV6-5 and TRBJ1-2; D gene unclear. The CDR3 length is 14 residues. The germline V gene has CDR1 MNHEY and CDR2 SVGAGI. The germline V and J ends were trimmed by 5 bases and 4 bases, with 14 bases remaining between them. The CDR3 sequence is CASSPDADGYGYTL. DNA of the CDR3: TGTGCCAGCAGTCCAGATGCGGACGGCTATGGCTACACCCTC.

This chain joins TRBV27 and TRBJ1-2; D perhaps matches TRBD1 (6 bases). The germline gives CDR1 MNHEY, CDR2 SMNVEV (reference sequence). V was shortened by 2 bases and J by 4 bases, with 11 bases between the two germline ends. This CDR3 contains 14 residues. The CDR3 DNA is TGTGCCAGCAGTTTAGGGGGGCCGGGCTATGGCTACACCTTC. Translation gives CASSLGGPGYGYTF.

This clonotype has just a few counts. The V gene is TRBV19, the J gene TRBJ1-1; 8 positions match TRBD1. Germline V gene sequence: CDR1 LNHDA, CDR2 SQIVND (reference sequence). J gave up 3 bases and V 3 bases, and 9 bases lay outside the gene matches. The CDR3 spans 16 residues. DNA of the CDR3: TGTGCCAGTAGTATTCAAAGGGACAGGAAAGACACTGAAGCTTTCTTT. This sequence encodes CASSIQRDRKDTEAFF.

The rearrangement uses TRBV2 and TRBJ1-2; D ambiguous. The CDR3 runs to 15 residues. Germline V gene lookup returns CDR1 SNHLY and CDR2 FYNNEI. The ends were cut back, 2 bases at V and 0 bases at J, with 10 bases in the middle. CDR3 coding DNA: TGTGCCAGCAGTGAAACTATACTAACTAACTATGGCTACACCTTC. Its translation is CASSETILTNYGYTF. Variable domain in full (rest from reference TRBV2 and TRBJ1-2): EPEVTQTPSHQVTQMGQEVILRCVPISNHLYFYWYRQILGQKVEFLVSFYNNEISEKSEIFDDQFSVERPDGSNFTLKIRSTKLEDSAMYFCASSETILTNYGYTFGSGTRLTVV.

V gene TRBV7-3 combines with J gene TRBJ1-6; D possibly corresponds to TRBD1 (5 bases). The CDR3 runs 14 residues. Germline V gene data show CDR1 as SGHTA and CDR2 as FQGTGA. The V end was cut by 5 bases, the J end by 11 bases, with 16 bases between. CDR3 nucleotide sequence: TGTGCCAGCAGCCCGGGCGGGGCAAATCCACCCCTCCACTTT. It translates to CASSPGGANPPLHF.

This clonotype was picked up many times. This sequence joins TRBV2 and TRBJ2-5; D remains unclear. Germline-derived CDR1 and CDR2 are SNHLY and FYNNEI. The V and J ends lost 2 bases and 2 bases respectively, with 12 bases between them. CDR3 size: 15 residues. Here the CDR3 DNA reads TGTGCCAGCAGTGAAATTTTTGTGGGACAAGAGACCCAGTACTTC. Its translation is CASSEIFVGQETQYF.

With regard to this clonotype: A much larger clone differs by one base, so this may be a read error. The chain links TRBV12-3 or TRBV12-4 to TRBJ2-3, with no clear D. Matching the DNA end better, TRBJ1-5 makes the J call doubtful. The CDR3 is 17 residues long. The CDR3 is CASSRSGKTRFSDTQHF. CDR3 sequence (DNA): TGTGCCAGCAGTCGCAGCGGGAAAACGAGGTTCTCAGATACGCAGCATTTT.

This clonotype appeared many times. The chain uses TRBV19 and TRBJ1-5, with D perhaps TRBD1 (5 bases). V lost 10 bases, J lost 0 bases, and 16 bases lay in between. CDR1 and CDR2 from the germline V gene are LNHDA and SQIVND (reference sequence). The CDR3 spans 15 residues. CDR3 residues: CATSRDGDSNQPQHF. The CDR3 DNA sequence: TGTGCCACCTCAAGGGACGGAGATAGCAATCAGCCCCAGCATTTT.

This chain connects TRBV13 to TRBJ2-7; 8 bases line up with TRBD1. CDR3 length equals 14 residues. Germline V CDR1 and CDR2: PRHDT, FYEKMQ (reference sequence). V trimming: 2 bases; J trimming: 4 bases; junction bases outside the gene matches: 4. The CDR3 sequence: CASSLKGQAYEQYF. CDR3 DNA: TGTGCCAGCAGCTTAAAGGGACAGGCGTACGAGCAGTACTTC.

J is TRBJ1-4 and V is TRBV7-9, with 9 bases lining up with TRBD1. Germline lookup yields CDR1 SEHNR and CDR2 FQNEAQ (reference sequence). J lost 5 bases, V lost 6 bases, and 4 bases had no gene match. The CDR3 is 14 residues long. The CDR3 DNA sequence: TGTGCCAGCAGTAAGGACAGGGGCAATGAAAAACTGTTTTTT. Amino acids: CASSKDRGNEKLFF.

The sample holds many counts of this clonotype. The V and J genes are TRBV15 and TRBJ1-5; D call uncertain. The CDR3 contains 12 residues. V lost 3 bases, J lost 9 bases, and 9 bases lay in between. Germline-derived CDR1 and CDR2 are LNHNV and YYDKDF (reference sequence). The CDR3 here is CATSSALGPQHF. The CDR3, as DNA: TGTGCCACCAGCAGCGCCCTTGGGCCCCAGCATTTT. Supplemented by reference TRBV15 and TRBJ1-5, the full variable domain reads DAMVIQNPRYQVTQFGKPVTLSCSQTLNHNVMYWYQQKSSQAPKLLFHYYDKDFNNEADTPDNFQSRRPNTSFCFLDIRSPGLGDTAMYLCATSSALGPQHFGDGTRLSIL.

Only a few counts were recorded for this clonotype. Germline and junction disagree at one end, which may indicate a read error. The chain joins TRBV11-3 to TRBJ2-2; 11 bases map to TRBD2. Germline V CDR1 and CDR2: SGHNT, YENEEA. The CDR3 has 17 amino acids. CDR3 residues: CASSLTSGGMDTGELFF. The CDR3 coding sequence is TGCGCCAGCAGCCTAACTAGCGGGGGTATGGACACCGGGGAGCTGTTTTTT.

The V call is TRBV6-1, the J call TRBJ1-4, with D perhaps matching TRBD1 (5 bases). Germline CDR1 MNHNS, CDR2 SASEGT. There are 16 residues in the CDR3. V lost 3 bases and J lost 8, with 19 bases in between. The CDR3 reads CASSDVGHSLGEKLFF. The DNA of the CDR3 is TGTGCCAGCAGTGACGTAGGACACTCCTTAGGGGAAAAACTGTTTTTT.